The 4 T cell receptor beta chains below all came from one sample that was sequenced in a study of T-cell reconstitution after alpha-beta-depleted transplantation in children. Unique molecular identifiers were incorporated when the TCRbeta library was constructed. MiXCR was run by TCRdb on the PCR reads, yielding one entry per CDR3 protein. The repertoire has around 530,000 distinct CDR3 sequences, 30% to 35% of them found once; the top ten carry 2% to 3%. Sequencing used PBMCs from the stem cell graft donor, obtained from the stem cell graft. All receptors derive from a human donor who donated a stem cell graft to a child with aplastic anemia.

V gene TRBV18 combines with J gene TRBJ1-5, with 7 positions matching TRBD1. This CDR3 has 15 amino acids. Germline V gene lookup returns CDR1 KGHSH and CDR2 LQKENI. Trimming cost V 2 bases and J 2 bases; bases outside gene matches: 3. CDR3 DNA sequence: TGTGCCAGCTCACCAGATACAGGGGGCAATCAGCCCCAGCATTTT. Protein sequence: CASSPDTGGNQPQHF.

V usage is TRBV6-1 and J usage is TRBJ2-5; 11 bases line up with TRBD1. V gave up 6 bases and J gave up 4 bases; unmatched junction bases: 7. This CDR3 is built from 15 residues. Germline loops: CDR1 MNHNS, CDR2 SASEGT. The CDR3, as DNA: TGTGCCAGCAGAGAGGACAGGGGGCTGGGAGAGACCCAGTACTTC. This gives the protein CASREDRGLGETQYF.

This clonotype was seen only a few times. The gene calls are TRBV12-3 or TRBV12-4 and TRBJ1-1; D unclear. Trimming stripped 5 bases from V and 2 bases from J, with 9 bases between. The CDR3 totals 13 residues. The CDR3 loop is CASSVSGNTEAFF. Here the CDR3 DNA reads TGTGCCAGCAGTGTGTCGGGTAACACTGAAGCTTTCTTT.

V usage is TRBV5-1 and J usage is TRBJ2-1, with TRBD2 identical over 10 bases. The CDR3 totals 16 residues. Trimming took 3 bases from V and 4 from J; bases not matched to a gene: 7. CDR1 and CDR2 from the germline V gene are SGHRS and YFSETQ. DNA of the CDR3: TGCGCCAGCAGCTCCACAGGGACTAGCGCTTACAATGAGCAGTTCTTC. It specifies CASSSTGTSAYNEQFF. Based on the CDR3 plus reference TRBV5-1 and TRBJ2-1, the full variable domain is KAGVTQTPRYLIKTRGQQVTLSCSPISGHRSVSWYQQTPGQGLQFLFEYFSETQRNKGNFPGRFSGRQFSNSRSEMNVSTLELGDSALYLCASSSTGTSAYNEQFFGPGTRLTVL.